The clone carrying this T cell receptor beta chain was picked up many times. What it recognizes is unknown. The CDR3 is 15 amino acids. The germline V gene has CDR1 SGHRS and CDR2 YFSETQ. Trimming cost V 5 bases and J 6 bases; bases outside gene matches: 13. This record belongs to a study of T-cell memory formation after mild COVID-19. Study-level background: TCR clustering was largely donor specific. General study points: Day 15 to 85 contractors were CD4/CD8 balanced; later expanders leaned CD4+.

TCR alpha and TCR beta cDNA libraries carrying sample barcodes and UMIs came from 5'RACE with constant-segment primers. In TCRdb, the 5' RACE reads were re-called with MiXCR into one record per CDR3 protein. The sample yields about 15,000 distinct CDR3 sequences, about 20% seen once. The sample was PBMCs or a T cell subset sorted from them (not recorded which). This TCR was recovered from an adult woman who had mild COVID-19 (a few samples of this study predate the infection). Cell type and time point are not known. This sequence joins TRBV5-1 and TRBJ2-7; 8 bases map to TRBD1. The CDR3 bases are TGCGCCAGCAGGGTTGCCGGGACAGGCAGTGTCGAGCAGTACTTC. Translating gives CASRVAGTGSVEQYF.